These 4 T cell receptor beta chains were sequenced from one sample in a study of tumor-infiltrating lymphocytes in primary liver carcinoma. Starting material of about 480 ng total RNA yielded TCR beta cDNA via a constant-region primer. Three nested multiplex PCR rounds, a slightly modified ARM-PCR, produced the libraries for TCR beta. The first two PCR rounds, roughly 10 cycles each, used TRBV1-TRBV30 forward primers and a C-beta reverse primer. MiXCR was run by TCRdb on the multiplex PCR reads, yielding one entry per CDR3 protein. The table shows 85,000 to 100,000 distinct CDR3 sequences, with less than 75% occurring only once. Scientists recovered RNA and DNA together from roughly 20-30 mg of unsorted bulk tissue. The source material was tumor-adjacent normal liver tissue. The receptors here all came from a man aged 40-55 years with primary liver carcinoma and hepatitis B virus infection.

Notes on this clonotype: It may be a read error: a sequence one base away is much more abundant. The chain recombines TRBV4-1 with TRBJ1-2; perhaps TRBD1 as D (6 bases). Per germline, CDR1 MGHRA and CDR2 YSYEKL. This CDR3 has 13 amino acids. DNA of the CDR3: TGCGTCAGCAGCCAAGAAGGGGGGGGCGGCTACACCTTC. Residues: CVSSQEGGGGYTF.

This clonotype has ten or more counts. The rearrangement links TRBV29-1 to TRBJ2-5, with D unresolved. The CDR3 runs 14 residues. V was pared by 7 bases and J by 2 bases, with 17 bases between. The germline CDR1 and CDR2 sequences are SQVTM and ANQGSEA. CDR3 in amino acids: CSGKDLGPQETQYF. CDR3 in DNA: TGCAGCGGGAAGGACCTCGGGCCACAAGAGACCCAGTACTTC.

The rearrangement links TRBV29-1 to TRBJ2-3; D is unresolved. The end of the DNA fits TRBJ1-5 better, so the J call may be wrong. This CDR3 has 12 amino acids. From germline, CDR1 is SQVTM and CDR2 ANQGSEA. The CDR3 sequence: CSVETPGDTQHF. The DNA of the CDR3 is TGCAGCGTTGAGACTCCAGGAGATACGCAGCATTTT.

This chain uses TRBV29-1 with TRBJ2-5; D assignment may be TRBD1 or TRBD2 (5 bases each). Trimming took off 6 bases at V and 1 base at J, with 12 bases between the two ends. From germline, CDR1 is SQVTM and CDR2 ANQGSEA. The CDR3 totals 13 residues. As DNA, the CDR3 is TGCAGCGTCACGGGACGGTCCCAAGAGACCCAGTACTTC. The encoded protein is CSVTGRSQETQYF.